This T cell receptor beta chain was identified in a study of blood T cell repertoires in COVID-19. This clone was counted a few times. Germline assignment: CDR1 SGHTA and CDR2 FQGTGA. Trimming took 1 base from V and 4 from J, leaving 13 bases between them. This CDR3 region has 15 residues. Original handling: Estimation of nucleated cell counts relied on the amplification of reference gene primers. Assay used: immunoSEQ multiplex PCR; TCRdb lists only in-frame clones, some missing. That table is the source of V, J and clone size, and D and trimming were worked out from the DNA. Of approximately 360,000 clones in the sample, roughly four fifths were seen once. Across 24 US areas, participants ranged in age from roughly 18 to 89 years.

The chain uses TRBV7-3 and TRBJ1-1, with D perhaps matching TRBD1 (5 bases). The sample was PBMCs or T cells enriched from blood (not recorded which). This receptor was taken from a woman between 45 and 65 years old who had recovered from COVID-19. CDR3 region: CASSLNPGLTTEAFF. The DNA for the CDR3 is TGTGCCAGCAGCTTAAACCCGGGACTAACCACTGAAGCTTTCTTT.